The sequence of this T cell receptor beta chain was determined in a study of blood T cells in healthy people across ages. Study context: About one barcoded beta molecule per two T cells was captured by template switching.

Then a second PCR, running roughly 6 to 12 cycles, was carried out with a sample-barcoded 5' primer and a J-beta primer mix. TCRdb ran MiXCR on the 5' RACE reads and lists one entry per CDR3 protein. The data contain around 1,700,000 distinct CDR3 sequences, roughly 27% of them singletons. The germline V and J ends were trimmed by 6 bases and 4 bases, with 12 bases remaining between them. Germline V gene data show CDR1 as MNHEY and CDR2 as SMNVEV (reference sequence). This CDR3 region has 13 residues. A few counts support this clonotype. The gene calls are TRBV27 and TRBJ1-2; D ambiguous. The material sequenced was blood. This receptor was obtained from a woman aged 30 to 39 in good health. The CDR3 nucleotides are TGTGCCAGCAGCCAGGACGGACGCTATGGCTACACCTTC. Translating it yields CASSQDGRYGYTF.